The sample holds a few counts of the clone carrying this T cell receptor (beta chain). The CDR3 spans 14 residues. Germline V gene lookup returns CDR1 MNHEY and CDR2 SVGAGI. V was cut by 6 bases and J by 1 base, with 12 bases left in between. The PCR contained 60 Vbeta and 13 Jbeta primers. Sequencing was performed with immunoSEQ multiplex PCR; in TCRdb, only in-frame clones are kept and a portion is missing. Here the sample spans some 140,000 clones, around 80% being singletons. The sample comes from a study of cytomegalovirus exposure and HLA in healthy donors. V gene TRBV6-5 combines with J gene TRBJ1-1; perhaps TRBD1 as D (6 bases). This clonotype was sampled from a man aged 30 to 39 in good health and CMV-seropositive. The sequencing input was PBMCs. CDR3 region: CASSRDTENTEAFF. The CDR3 DNA is TGTGCCAGCAGCCGGGACACCGAGAACACTGAAGCTTTCTTT.